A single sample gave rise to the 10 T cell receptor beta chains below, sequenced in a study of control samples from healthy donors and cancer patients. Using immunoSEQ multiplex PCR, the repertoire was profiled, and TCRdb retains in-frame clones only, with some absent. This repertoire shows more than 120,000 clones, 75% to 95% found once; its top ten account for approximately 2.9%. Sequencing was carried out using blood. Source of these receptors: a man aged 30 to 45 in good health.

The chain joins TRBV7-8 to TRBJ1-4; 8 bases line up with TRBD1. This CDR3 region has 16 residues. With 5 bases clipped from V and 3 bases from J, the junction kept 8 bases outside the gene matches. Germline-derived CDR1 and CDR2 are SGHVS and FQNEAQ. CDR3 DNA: TGTGCCAGCAGCCAAGGGGGACAGGTGCCTAATGAAAAACTGTTTTTT. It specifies CASSQGGQVPNEKLFF. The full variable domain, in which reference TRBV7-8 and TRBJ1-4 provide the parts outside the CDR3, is GAGVSQSPRYKVAKRGQDVALRCDPISGHVSLFWYQQALGQGPEFLTYFQNEAQLDKSGLPSDRFFAERPEGSVSTLKIQRTQQEDSAVYLCASSQGGQVPNEKLFFGSGTQLSVL.

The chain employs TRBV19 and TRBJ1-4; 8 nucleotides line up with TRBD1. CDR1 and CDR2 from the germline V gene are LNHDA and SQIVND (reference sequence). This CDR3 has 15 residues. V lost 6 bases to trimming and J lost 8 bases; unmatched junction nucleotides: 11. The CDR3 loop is CASSPRQGSGEKLFF. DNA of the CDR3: TGTGCCAGTAGCCCTCGACAGGGGTCGGGGGAAAAACTGTTTTTT.

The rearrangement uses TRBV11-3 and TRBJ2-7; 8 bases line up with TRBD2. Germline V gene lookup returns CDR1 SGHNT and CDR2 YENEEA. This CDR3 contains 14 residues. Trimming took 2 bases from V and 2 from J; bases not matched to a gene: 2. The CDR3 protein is CASSLTSGAYEQYF. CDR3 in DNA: TGTGCCAGCAGCTTAACTAGCGGAGCCTACGAGCAGTACTTC.

The CDR3 loop is CASSAGPGNTIYF. The CDR3, as DNA: TGTGCCAGCAGTGCGGGGCCTGGAAACACCATATATTTT. The rearrangement joins TRBV2 to TRBJ1-3, with D perhaps matching TRBD1 (5 bases). V lost 4 bases, J lost 2 bases, and 6 bases lay in between. The CDR3 totals 13 residues. Germline V CDR1 and CDR2: SNHLY, FYNNEI.

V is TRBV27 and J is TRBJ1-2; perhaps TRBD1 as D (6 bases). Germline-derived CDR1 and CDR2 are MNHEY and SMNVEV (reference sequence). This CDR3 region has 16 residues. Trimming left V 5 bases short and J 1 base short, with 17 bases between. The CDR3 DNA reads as TGTGCCAGCAGTCCCTTGGGGAGAGGGGGTAACTATGGCTACACCTTC. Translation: CASSPLGRGGNYGYTF.

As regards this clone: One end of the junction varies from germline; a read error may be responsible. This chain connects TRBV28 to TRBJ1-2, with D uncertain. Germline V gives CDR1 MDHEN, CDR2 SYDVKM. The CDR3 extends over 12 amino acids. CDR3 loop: CANSLPGGGYTF. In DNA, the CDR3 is TGTGCCAACAGTTTACCAGGTGGTGGCTACACCTTC.

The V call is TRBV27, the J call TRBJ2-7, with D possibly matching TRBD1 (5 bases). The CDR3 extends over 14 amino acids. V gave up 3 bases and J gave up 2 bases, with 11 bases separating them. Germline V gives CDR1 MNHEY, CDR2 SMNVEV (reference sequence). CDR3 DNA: TGTGCCAGCAGTTTCAAATGGGGCCCCTACGAGCAGTACTTC. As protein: CASSFKWGPYEQYF.

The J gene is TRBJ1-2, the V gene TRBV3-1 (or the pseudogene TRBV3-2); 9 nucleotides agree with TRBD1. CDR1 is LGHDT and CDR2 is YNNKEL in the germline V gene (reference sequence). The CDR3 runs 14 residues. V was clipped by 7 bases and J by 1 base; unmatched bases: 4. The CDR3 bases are TGTGCCAGCACCCTGGACAGGGGTAACTATGGCTACACCTTC. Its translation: CASTLDRGNYGYTF.

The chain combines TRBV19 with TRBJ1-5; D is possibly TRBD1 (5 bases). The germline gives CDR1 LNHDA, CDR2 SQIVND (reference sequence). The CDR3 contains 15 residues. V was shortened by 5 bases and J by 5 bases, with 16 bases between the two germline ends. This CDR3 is CASSQAGGSHQPQHF. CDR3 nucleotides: TGTGCCAGTAGTCAGGCCGGGGGTTCCCATCAGCCCCAGCATTTT.

For the CDR3, the DNA is TGTGCCAGCAGTTTCGGAGGCACTGAAGCTTTCTTT. Its translation: CASSFGGTEAFF. The chain uses TRBV12-3 or TRBV12-4 and TRBJ1-1, with D unresolved. This CDR3 region has 12 residues. The ends were cut back, 3 bases at V and 4 bases at J, with 6 bases in the middle.